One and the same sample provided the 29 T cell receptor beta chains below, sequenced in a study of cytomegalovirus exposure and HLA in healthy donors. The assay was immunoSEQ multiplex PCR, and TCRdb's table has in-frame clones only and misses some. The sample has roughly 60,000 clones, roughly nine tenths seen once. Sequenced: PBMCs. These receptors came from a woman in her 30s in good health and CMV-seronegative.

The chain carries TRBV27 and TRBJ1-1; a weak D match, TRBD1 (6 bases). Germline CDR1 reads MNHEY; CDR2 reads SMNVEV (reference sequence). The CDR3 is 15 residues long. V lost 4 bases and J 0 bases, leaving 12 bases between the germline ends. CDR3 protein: CASSYGGRLNTEAFF. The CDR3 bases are TGTGCCAGCAGTTATGGGGGCCGACTGAACACTGAAGCTTTCTTT.

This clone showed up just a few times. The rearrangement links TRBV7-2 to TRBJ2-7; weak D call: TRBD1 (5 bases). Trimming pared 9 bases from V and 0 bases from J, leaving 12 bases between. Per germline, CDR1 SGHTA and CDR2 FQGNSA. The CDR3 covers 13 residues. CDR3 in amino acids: CASLGANSYEQYF. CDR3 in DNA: TGTGCCAGTCTTGGGGCGAACTCCTACGAGCAGTACTTC.

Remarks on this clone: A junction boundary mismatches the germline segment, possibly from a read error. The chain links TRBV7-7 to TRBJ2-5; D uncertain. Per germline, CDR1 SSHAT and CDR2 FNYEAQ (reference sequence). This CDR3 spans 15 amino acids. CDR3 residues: CASSLVSAGQETQYF. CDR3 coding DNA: TGTGCTAGCAGCTTAGTGTCGGCAGGACAAGAGACCCAGTACTTC. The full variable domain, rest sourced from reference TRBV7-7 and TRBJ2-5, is GAGVSQSPRYKVTKRGQDVTLRCDPISSHATLYWYQQALGQGPEFLTYFNYEAQPDKSGLPSDRFSAERPEGSISTLTIQRTEQRDSAMYRCASSLVSAGQETQYFGPGTRLLVL.

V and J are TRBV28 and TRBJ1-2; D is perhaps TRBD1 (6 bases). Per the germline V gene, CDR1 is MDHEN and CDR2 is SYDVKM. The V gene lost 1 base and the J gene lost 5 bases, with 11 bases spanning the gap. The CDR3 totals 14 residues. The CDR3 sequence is CASSLFRDNYGYTF. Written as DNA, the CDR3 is TGTGCCAGCAGTTTATTTCGGGACAATTATGGCTACACCTTC.

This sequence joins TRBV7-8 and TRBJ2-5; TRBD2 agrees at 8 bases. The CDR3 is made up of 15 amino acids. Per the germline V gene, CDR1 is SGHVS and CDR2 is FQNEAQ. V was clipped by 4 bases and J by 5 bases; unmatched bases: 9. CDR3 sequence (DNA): TGTGCCAGCAGCTCAAAGCGGGAGAGGCACGAGACCCAGTACTTC. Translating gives CASSSKRERHETQYF.

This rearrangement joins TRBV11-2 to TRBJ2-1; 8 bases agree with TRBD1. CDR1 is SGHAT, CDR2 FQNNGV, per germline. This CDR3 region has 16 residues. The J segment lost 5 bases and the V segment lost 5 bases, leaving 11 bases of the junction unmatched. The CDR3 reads CASSPWTGSGHNEQFF. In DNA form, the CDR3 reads TGTGCCAGCAGCCCTTGGACAGGGAGTGGCCACAATGAGCAGTTCTTC.

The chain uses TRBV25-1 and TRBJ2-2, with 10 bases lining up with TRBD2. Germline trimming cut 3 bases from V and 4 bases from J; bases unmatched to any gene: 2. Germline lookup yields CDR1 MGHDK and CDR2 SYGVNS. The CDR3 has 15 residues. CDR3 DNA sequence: TGTGCCAGCAGTGAGTGGACTAGCGGCACCGGGGAGCTGTTTTTT. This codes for CASSEWTSGTGELFF.

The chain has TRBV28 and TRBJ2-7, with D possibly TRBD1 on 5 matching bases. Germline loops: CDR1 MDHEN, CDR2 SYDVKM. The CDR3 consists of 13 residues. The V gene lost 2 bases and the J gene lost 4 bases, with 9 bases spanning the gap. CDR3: CASSLHRKYEQYF. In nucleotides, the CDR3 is TGTGCCAGCAGTTTACACAGGAAGTACGAGCAGTACTTC.

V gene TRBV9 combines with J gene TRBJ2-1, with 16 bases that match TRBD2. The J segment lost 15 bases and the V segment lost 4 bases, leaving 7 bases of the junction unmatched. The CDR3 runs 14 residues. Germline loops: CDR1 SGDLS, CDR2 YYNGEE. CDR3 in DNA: TGTGCCAGCAGCCCCGGGACTAGCGGGAGGGAGGGGTTCTTC. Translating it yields CASSPGTSGREGFF. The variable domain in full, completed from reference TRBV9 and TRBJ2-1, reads DSGVTQTPKHLITATGQRVTLRCSPRSGDLSVYWYQQSLDQGLQFLIQYYNGEERAKGNILERFSAQQFPDLHSELNLSSLELGDSALYFCASSPGTSGREGFFGPGTRLTVL.

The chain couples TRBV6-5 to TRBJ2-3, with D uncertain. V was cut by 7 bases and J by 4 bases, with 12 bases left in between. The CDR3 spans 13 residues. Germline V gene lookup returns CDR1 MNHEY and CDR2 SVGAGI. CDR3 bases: TGTGCCAGCAAATTCGGTGGTGCAGATACGCAGTATTTT. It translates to CASKFGGADTQYF.

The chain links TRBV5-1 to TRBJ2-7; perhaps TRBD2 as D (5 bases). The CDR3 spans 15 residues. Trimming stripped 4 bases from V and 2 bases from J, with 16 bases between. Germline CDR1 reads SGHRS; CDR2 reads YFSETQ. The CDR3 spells CASSPPRTDTYEQYF. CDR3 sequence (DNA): TGCGCCAGCAGCCCCCCGCGGACTGATACCTACGAGCAGTACTTC.

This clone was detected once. CDR3 in amino acids: CAWSVRGARDTEAFF. In DNA, the CDR3 is TGTGCCTGGAGTGTACGGGGGGCGCGGGACACTGAAGCTTTCTTT. The genes are TRBV30 and TRBJ1-1; TRBD1 is a possible D gene (6 bases). Per germline, CDR1 GTSNPN and CDR2 SVGIG (reference sequence). Trimming left V 0 bases short and J 3 bases short, with 14 bases between. CDR3 length: 15 residues.

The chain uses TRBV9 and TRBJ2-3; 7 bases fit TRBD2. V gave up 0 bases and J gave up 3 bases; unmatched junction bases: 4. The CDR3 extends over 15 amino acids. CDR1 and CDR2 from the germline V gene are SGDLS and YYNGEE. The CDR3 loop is CASSVAGAGTDTQYF. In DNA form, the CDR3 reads TGTGCCAGCAGCGTAGCGGGAGCGGGGACAGATACGCAGTATTTT.

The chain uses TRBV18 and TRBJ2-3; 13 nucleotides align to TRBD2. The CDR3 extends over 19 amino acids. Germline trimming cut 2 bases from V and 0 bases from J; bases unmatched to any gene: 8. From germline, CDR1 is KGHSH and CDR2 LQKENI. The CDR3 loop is CASSPRLAGGPQSTDTQYF. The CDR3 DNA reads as TGTGCCAGCTCACCAAGACTAGCGGGAGGACCGCAAAGCACAGATACGCAGTATTTT. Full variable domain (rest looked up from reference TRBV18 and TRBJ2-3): NAGVMQNPRHLVRRRGQEARLRCSPMKGHSHVYWYRQLPEEGLKFMVYLQKENIIDESGMPKERFSAEFPKEGPSILRIQQVVRGDSAAYFCASSPRLAGGPQSTDTQYFGPGTRLTVL.

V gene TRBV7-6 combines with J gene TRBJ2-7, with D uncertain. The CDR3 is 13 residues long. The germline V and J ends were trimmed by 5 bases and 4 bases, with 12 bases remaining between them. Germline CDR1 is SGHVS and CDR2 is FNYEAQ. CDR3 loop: CASSPRWPYEQYF. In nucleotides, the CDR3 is TGTGCCAGCAGCCCTAGGTGGCCGTACGAGCAGTACTTC.

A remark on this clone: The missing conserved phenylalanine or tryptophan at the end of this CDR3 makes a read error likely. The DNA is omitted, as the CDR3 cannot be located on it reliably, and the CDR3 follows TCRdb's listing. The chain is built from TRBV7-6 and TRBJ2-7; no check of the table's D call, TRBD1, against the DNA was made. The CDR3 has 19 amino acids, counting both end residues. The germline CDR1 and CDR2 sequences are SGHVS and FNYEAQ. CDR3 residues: CASSLLTGHRAPRLLRAVL.

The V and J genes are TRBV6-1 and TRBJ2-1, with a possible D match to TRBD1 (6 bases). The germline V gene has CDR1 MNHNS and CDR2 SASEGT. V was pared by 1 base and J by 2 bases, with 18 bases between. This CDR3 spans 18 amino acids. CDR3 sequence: CASSEEPGTGYPYNEQFF. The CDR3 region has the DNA TGTGCCAGCAGTGAAGAGCCCGGTACAGGGTATCCCTACAATGAGCAGTTCTTC.

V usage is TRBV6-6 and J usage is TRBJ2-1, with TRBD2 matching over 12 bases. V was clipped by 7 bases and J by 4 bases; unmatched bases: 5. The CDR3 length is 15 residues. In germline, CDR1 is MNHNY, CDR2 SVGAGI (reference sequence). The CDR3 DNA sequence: TGTGCCAGCACTACCGGGACTAGCGGGTACAATGAGCAGTTCTTC. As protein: CASTTGTSGYNEQFF.

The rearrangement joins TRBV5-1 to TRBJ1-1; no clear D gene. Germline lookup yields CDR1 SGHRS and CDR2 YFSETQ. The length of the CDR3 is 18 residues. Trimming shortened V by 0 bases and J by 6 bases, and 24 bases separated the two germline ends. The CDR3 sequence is CASSLDSGPVRVQSEAFF. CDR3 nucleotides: TGCGCCAGCAGCTTGGACAGCGGGCCCGTGAGGGTTCAGTCTGAAGCTTTCTTT.

CDR3 loop: CSAEDFPREQYF. The CDR3, as DNA: TGCAGCGCGGAGGACTTTCCACGCGAGCAGTACTTC. The chain is built from TRBV29-1 and TRBJ2-7, with D perhaps TRBD2 (5 bases). V gave up 7 bases and J gave up 6 bases, with 16 bases separating them. The CDR3 is made up of 12 amino acids. The germline CDR1 and CDR2 sequences are SQVTM and ANQGSEA.

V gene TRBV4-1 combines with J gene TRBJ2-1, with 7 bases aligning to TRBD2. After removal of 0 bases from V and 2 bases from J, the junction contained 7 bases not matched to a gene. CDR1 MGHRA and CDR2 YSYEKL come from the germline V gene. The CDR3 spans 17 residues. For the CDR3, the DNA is TGCGCCAGCAGCCAAGAATATGAGCGGGGCACCTACAATGAGCAGTTCTTC. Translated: CASSQEYERGTYNEQFF.

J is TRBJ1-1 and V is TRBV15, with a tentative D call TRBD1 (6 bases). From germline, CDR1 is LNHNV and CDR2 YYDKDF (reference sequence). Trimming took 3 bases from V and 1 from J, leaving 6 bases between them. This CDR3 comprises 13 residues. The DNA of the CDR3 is TGTGCCACCAGCAGGGACAGGAACACTGAAGCTTTCTTT. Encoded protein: CATSRDRNTEAFF.

CDR3 residues: CASSQTLTGFVIAMNTEAFF. Written as DNA, the CDR3 is TGCGCCAGCAGCCAAACTCTGACAGGATTCGTAATTGCCATGAACACTGAAGCTTTCTTT. This sequence joins TRBV4-3 and TRBJ1-1; D is perhaps TRBD1 (6 bases). The CDR3 extends over 20 amino acids. Germline CDR1 is LGHNA and CDR2 is YSLEER. Trimming pared 2 bases from V and 0 bases from J, leaving 25 bases between.

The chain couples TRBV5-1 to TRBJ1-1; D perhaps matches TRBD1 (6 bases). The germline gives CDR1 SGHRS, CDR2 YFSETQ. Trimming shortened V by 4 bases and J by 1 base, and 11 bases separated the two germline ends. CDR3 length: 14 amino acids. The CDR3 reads CASSEGTPNTEAFF. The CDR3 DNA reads TGCGCCAGCAGCGAGGGGACACCGAACACTGAAGCTTTCTTT.

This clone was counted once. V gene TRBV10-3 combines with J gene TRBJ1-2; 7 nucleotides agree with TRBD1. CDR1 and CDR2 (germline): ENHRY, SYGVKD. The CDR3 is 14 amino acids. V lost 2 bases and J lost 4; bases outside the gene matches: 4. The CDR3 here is CAISEGGQLYGYTF. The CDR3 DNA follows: TGTGCCATCAGTGAGGGGGGACAGCTCTATGGCTACACCTTC.

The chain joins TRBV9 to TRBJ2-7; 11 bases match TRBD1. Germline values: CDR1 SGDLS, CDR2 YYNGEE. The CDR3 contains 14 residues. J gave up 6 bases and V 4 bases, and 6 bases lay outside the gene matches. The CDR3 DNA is TGTGCCAGCAGCCCCTCGGGACAGGGGGGCGAGCAGTACTTC. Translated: CASSPSGQGGEQYF.

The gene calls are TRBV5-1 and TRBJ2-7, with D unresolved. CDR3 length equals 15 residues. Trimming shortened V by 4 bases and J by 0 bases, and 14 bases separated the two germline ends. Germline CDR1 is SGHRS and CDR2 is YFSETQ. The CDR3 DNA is TGCGCCAGCAGCCTACTCCCCTCCTCCTCCTACGAGCAGTACTTC. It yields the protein CASSLLPSSSYEQYF.

The CDR3 DNA sequence: TGTGCCAGCAGTTCGCCGGAGGGGGCTATAAATGAGCAGTTCTTC. Translation gives CASSSPEGAINEQFF. The chain uses TRBV6-5 and TRBJ2-1; possible D gene TRBD1, 7 bases. The CDR3 runs to 15 residues. V was shortened by 4 bases and J by 7 bases, with 17 bases between the two germline ends. CDR1 and CDR2 from the germline V gene are MNHEY and SVGAGI.

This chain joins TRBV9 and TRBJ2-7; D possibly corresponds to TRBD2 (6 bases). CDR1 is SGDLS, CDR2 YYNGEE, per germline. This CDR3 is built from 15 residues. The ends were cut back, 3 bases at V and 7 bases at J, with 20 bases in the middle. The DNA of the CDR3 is TGTGCCAGCAGCGGTAGTTGGGCAGGTGCGGGGGAGCAGTACTTC. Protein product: CASSGSWAGAGEQYF.